The clone carrying this T cell receptor (beta chain) has a handful of counts. What it binds is not known. The data originate from a study of T-cell memory formation after mild COVID-19. Study-level results: Prior to infection, memory already included some responding clones, suggesting cross-reactive memory joined.

A single record per CDR3 protein comes from TCRdb applying MiXCR to the 5' RACE reads. The sample consists of around 250,000 distinct CDR3 sequences, roughly a tenth of them appearing once. The source of this sequence is a man between 18 and 35 years old who had mild COVID-19 (a few samples of this study predate the infection). Cell type and time point are not known. The sequencing sample was made of PBMCs or a T cell subset sorted from them (not recorded which).

Here the CDR3 DNA reads TGTGCCAGCAGCTTAGTCCCACTAGCGGGGGACTACGAGCAGTACTTC. It specifies CASSLVPLAGDYEQYF. This chain uses TRBV7-8 with TRBJ2-7; 11 bases are shared with TRBD2. Germline V lookup: CDR1 SGHVS, CDR2 FQNEAQ. This CDR3 is 16 amino acids long. V trimming: 1 base; J trimming: 3 bases; junction bases outside the gene matches: 5.